This TCR beta chain was sequenced for a study of spatial heterogeneity in lung cancer (dated by TCRdb to about 2019). In terms of the full investigation: Beta-chain transcripts were consistently detected in greater numbers than alpha-chain transcripts, which likely reflected higher beta-chain transcript abundance. In the raw uncorrected reads, each unique combination of TCR and UMI appeared on average more than ten times. The study quantitatively compared TCR alpha and beta repertoires across multiple tumor regions, matched nontumor lung and blood in non-small cell lung cancer. TCR repertoire features were related to nonsynonymous mutation counts determined by whole-exome sequencing of tumor tissue. At surgery, both alpha and beta chains were TCR-sequenced in 220 tumor regions, fewer than 65 matched nontumor lung samples and some 60 PBMC samples. Results the study describes overall, beyond this receptor: Additional single-cell paired TCR alpha and beta sequencing was considered necessary to confirm, at a functional level, the hypothesis that regional TCRs recognize regional mutations. Ubiquitous expanded tumor TCRs were found in blood more often at tumor resection than at routine follow-up.

On this clonotype itself: No cognate antigen has been identified for it. Base qualities were left out, and no much larger clone turns up one base away.

At the junction V is shortened by 8 bases and J by 6 bases, with 17 bases in between. Reading the germline V gene (reference sequence) gives CDR1 LNHDA and CDR2 SQIVND. The CDR3 runs 14 amino acids, cysteine and phenylalanine included. Just the 42-base CDR3 DNA is kept, in frame starting at base 1. In light of the paper, this sample's time point label describes: sample taken at primary tumor resection. The donors were some 76 patients from the lung TRACERx cohort who had early-stage, untreated non-small cell lung cancer. Without any cell sorting, TCR sequencing was performed on whole RNA extracted either from tumor and nontumor lung tissue or from cryopreserved PBMC samples. Patients were selected for TCR sequencing only if sufficient RNA was available from at least two tumor regions. Libraries were built with 5' RACE. Instrument on record: NextSeq 500. The TCR library protocol attached a unique molecular identifier to each TCR cDNA molecule to allow correction of PCR and sequencing errors. The paper's processing steps were these. Decombinator tools were used for TCR identification, UMI-based error correction and CDR3 extraction. Expanded TCRs were defined as those above a frequency of 2 per 1,000, corresponding to the top 1% of the tumor frequency distribution. Rényi diversity was computed with the R vegan package after subsampling each repertoire 100 times to 5,000 TCRs. To build CDR3 similarity networks, amino acid triplet string-kernel similarity was used, and CDR3s were connected when their pairwise similarity was above 0.82. The public sequencing data were trimmed at Q25 with fastp and processed into clonotypes with MiXCR by TCRdb, which kept only in-frame beta chains. CDR3 protein duplicates are merged, each entry listing the most common genes and DNA. These V and J calls derive from TCRdb rather than the authors' analysis. Across this sample there are 20,000 to 25,000 distinct CDR3 sequences, with over 4.5% seen only once. 30% to 40% of the sample is in the top ten clones.

The chain is encoded by TRBV19 joined to TRBJ1-5, with TRBD1 tentatively as D gene (6 bases match). Sample: PBMCs, taken at surgery. This receptor was taken from a male donor with early-stage non-small cell lung cancer. The nucleotide sequence reads as follows: TGTGCCAGTCAGGTTCAGAGGGGGGTTCAGCCCCAGCATTTT. Its protein product is CASQVQRGVQPQHF.